This TCR beta chain was observed in a study of PD-1 blockade in classical Hodgkin lymphoma. Some clones are missing from TCRdb's copy, which holds only in-frame ones; the method was immunoSEQ multiplex PCR. The sample lists tens of thousands of clones; approximately 92% were seen once. Each of the patients experienced relapse following autologous stem cell transplantation, and their brentuximab vedotin exposure differed. The CDR3 is made up of 16 amino acids. With 0 bases removed from V and 8 bases from J, the gap between germline ends came to 17 bases. CDR1 and CDR2 (germline): LGHNT, FRNRAP. This TCR was sampled from a human donor with classical Hodgkin lymphoma. The chain couples TRBV12-5 to TRBJ1-3; D not certain. Sequencing was performed on peripheral blood mononuclear cells (PBMCs), taken at baseline. The CDR3 sequence is CASGLVSSNRGYTIYF. The CDR3 DNA reads TGTGCTAGTGGTTTGGTATCGTCAAATCGCGGGTACACCATATATTTT. Combining the CDR3 with reference TRBV12-5 and TRBJ1-3 gives the whole variable domain DARVTQTPRHKVTEMGQEVTMRCQPILGHNTVFWYRQTMMQGLELLAYFRNRAPLDDSGMPKDRFSAEMPDATLATLKIQPSEPRDSAVYFCASGLVSSNRGYTIYFGEGSWLTVV.